Below are 24 T cell receptor beta chains sequenced from a single sample in a study of cytomegalovirus exposure and HLA in healthy donors. A multiplex PCR was run with 60 Vbeta primers and 13 Jbeta primers. Here immunoSEQ multiplex PCR was the method, and the copy in TCRdb shows in-frame clones only, minus some. The table includes about 130,000 clones, 78% detected once. The specimen was PBMCs. Receptor source: a female donor in good health and CMV-seronegative.

This chain uses TRBV7-9 with TRBJ2-7, with 10 bases aligning to TRBD1. The CDR3 runs 15 residues. With V trimmed by 0 bases and J by 2 bases, 1 base remained unmatched. The germline CDR1 and CDR2 sequences are SEHNR and FQNEAQ (reference sequence). CDR3 sequence (DNA): TGTGCCAGCAGCTTAGCCGGGACAGGGGCCTACGAGCAGTACTTC. This codes for CASSLAGTGAYEQYF.

The CDR3 region has the DNA TGCGCCAGCAGCCCTTCACTCGGCGGATCAGGGAGGGCAGATACGCAGTATTTT. Translated, it gives CASSPSLGGSGRADTQYF. This chain connects TRBV4-3 to TRBJ2-3; TRBD2 agrees at 7 bases. V shed 4 bases and J 4 bases; nucleotides not matched to a gene: 17. Germline CDR1 and CDR2: LGHNA and YSLEER. The CDR3 runs to 18 residues.

This chain joins TRBV11-2 and TRBJ1-4; 9 bases align to TRBD1. The CDR3 loop spans 16 amino acids. CDR1 is SGHAT and CDR2 is FQNNGV in the germline V gene. V dropped 3 bases and J dropped 8; count of bases not matched to a gene: 10. The CDR3 reads CASSLNRGRPEEKLFF. For the CDR3, the DNA is TGTGCCAGCAGCTTGAACAGGGGGCGACCCGAGGAAAAACTGTTTTTT.

V is TRBV19 and J is TRBJ1-5; possibly TRBD1 for D (5 bases). CDR1 is LNHDA and CDR2 is SQIVND in the germline V gene (reference sequence). Trimming removed 3 bases at V and 6 bases at J, with 15 bases between. The CDR3 consists of 15 residues. The chain's CDR3 is CASSIRPRGGQPQHF. CDR3 in DNA: TGTGCCAGTAGTATTAGACCTAGGGGCGGTCAGCCCCAGCATTTT.

This clone was found once. The chain couples TRBV2 to TRBJ2-5; no firm D call. Trimming removed 6 bases at V and 3 bases at J, with 8 bases between. Per germline, CDR1 SNHLY and CDR2 FYNNEI. CDR3 length: 12 residues. As DNA, the CDR3 is TGTGCCAGCAGCCTCAGTGAAGAGACCCAGTACTTC. Protein product: CASSLSEETQYF.

V and J are TRBV7-9 and TRBJ2-2; 10 nucleotides line up with TRBD2. CDR1 SEHNR and CDR2 FQNEAQ come from the germline V gene (reference sequence). This CDR3 has 17 amino acids. V lost 5 bases to trimming and J lost 5 bases; unmatched junction nucleotides: 11. CDR3 DNA sequence: TGTGCCAGCAGCCCAGGCAGCGGGAGGGCCAGGACCGGGGAGCTGTTTTTT. This translates into CASSPGSGRARTGELFF.

This rearrangement joins TRBV6-4 to TRBJ1-1, with D possibly matching TRBD1 (6 bases). Trimming stripped 5 bases from V and 6 bases from J, with 13 bases between. Germline loops: CDR1 MRHNA, CDR2 SNTAGT. This CDR3 comprises 13 residues. The chain's CDR3 is CASSSQGEAEAFF. DNA for the CDR3: TGTGCCAGCAGTTCACAGGGCGAAGCTGAAGCTTTCTTT.

The DNA of the CDR3 is TGTGCCAGCAGCCTGGGACAGTTCTACGAGCAGTACTTC. Encoded protein: CASSLGQFYEQYF. This chain connects TRBV5-6 to TRBJ2-5; 7 bases align to TRBD1. The tail of the sequence fits TRBJ2-7 better, so the J call may be wrong. CDR1 is SGHDT, CDR2 YYEEEE, per germline. CDR3 length equals 13 residues.

This rearrangement joins TRBV11-2 to TRBJ2-5; TRBD2 matches at 9 bases. Trimming cost V 5 bases and J 2 bases; bases outside gene matches: 9. CDR1 is SGHAT and CDR2 is FQNNGV in the germline V gene. CDR3 length equals 16 residues. CDR3 loop: CASSPRASGDQETQYF. The CDR3 DNA sequence: TGTGCCAGCAGCCCCCGGGCTAGCGGGGATCAAGAGACCCAGTACTTC.

This rearrangement joins TRBV25-1 to TRBJ2-3; 13 positions match TRBD2. V shed 1 base and J 5 bases; nucleotides not matched to a gene: 3. The CDR3 consists of 16 residues. Germline CDR1 and CDR2: MGHDK and SYGVNS. The CDR3 loop is CASSEWTSGSRDTQYF. The DNA for the CDR3 is TGTGCCAGCAGTGAATGGACTAGCGGGAGCCGAGATACGCAGTATTTT.

The V and J genes are TRBV6-1 and TRBJ1-1; tentative D call: TRBD1 (6 bases). The CDR3 is 13 amino acids. Germline V CDR1 and CDR2: MNHNS, SASEGT. The V gene lost 7 bases and the J gene lost 4 bases, with 13 bases spanning the gap. CDR3 bases: TGTGCCAGCAATGTACAGGGTTCCACTGAAGCTTTCTTT. Amino acid sequence: CASNVQGSTEAFF.

The chain couples TRBV6-5 to TRBJ2-1, with D possibly matching TRBD1 (6 bases). The CDR3 length is 11 residues. With 5 bases removed from V and 9 bases from J, the gap between germline ends came to 8 bases. CDR1 is MNHEY, CDR2 SVGAGI, per germline. As DNA, the CDR3 is TGTGCCAGCAGTCAAGGGGGTGAGCAGTTCTTC. Translating gives CASSQGGEQFF.

The chain employs TRBV6-5 and TRBJ2-3, with D unclear. The CDR3 totals 14 residues. Trimming shortened V by 8 bases and J by 4 bases, and 16 bases separated the two germline ends. The V gene's germline CDR1 is MNHEY and CDR2 SVGAGI. DNA of the CDR3: TGTGCCAGCTTAGGAGCACCCCCATCAGATACGCAGTATTTT. Residues: CASLGAPPSDTQYF.

The chain combines TRBV28 with TRBJ1-1, with 7 bases matching TRBD1. The junction had 0 bases not matched to a gene; V was cut back by 5 bases and J by 0 bases. The CDR3 consists of 13 residues. CDR1 is MDHEN, CDR2 SYDVKM, per germline. The CDR3 here is CASSTGVNTEAFF. The CDR3 DNA reads TGTGCCAGCAGTACAGGGGTGAACACTGAAGCTTTCTTT.

The V call is TRBV7-2, the J call TRBJ2-1; perhaps TRBD2 as D (6 bases). V was trimmed by 2 bases and J by 3 bases, leaving 8 bases between them. The CDR3 covers 14 residues. Germline lookup yields CDR1 SGHTA and CDR2 FQGNSA. CDR3 amino acids: CASSLPGSYNEQFF. The CDR3 DNA reads TGTGCCAGCAGCTTACCCGGGAGCTACAATGAGCAGTTCTTC.

This chain connects TRBV28 to TRBJ2-5; D possibly corresponds to TRBD1 (6 bases). V lost 6 bases, J lost 0 bases, and 17 bases lay in between. The CDR3 sequence is 16 residues long. Germline lookup yields CDR1 MDHEN and CDR2 SYDVKM. The CDR3 protein is CASSHTLGTNQETQYF. CDR3 DNA: TGTGCCAGCAGCCATACGTTAGGGACAAACCAAGAGACCCAGTACTTC. The variable domain in full, completed from reference TRBV28 and TRBJ2-5, reads DVKVTQSSRYLVKRTGEKVFLECVQDMDHENMFWYRQDPGLGLRLIYFSYDVKMKEKGDIPEGYSVSREKKERFSLILESASTNQTSMYLCASSHTLGTNQETQYFGPGTRLLVL.

The chain uses TRBV6-6 and TRBJ2-1, with D maybe TRBD2 (6 bases). This CDR3 contains 16 residues. Germline V gene data show CDR1 as MNHNY and CDR2 as SVGAGI (reference sequence). V shed 4 bases and J shed 0 bases, with 13 bases lying between them. CDR3 in DNA: TGTGCCAGCAGTTTGGGGCTAGCGAGCTCCTACAATGAGCAGTTCTTC. The encoded protein is CASSLGLASSYNEQFF.

The chain has TRBV5-1 and TRBJ2-3; TRBD1 agrees at 9 bases. Germline CDR1 is SGHRS and CDR2 is YFSETQ. J lost 1 base, V lost 2 bases, and 5 bases had no gene match. This CDR3 is 16 amino acids long. CDR3 sequence (DNA): TGCGCCAGCAGCTTACAGGGGGCGCGGGGCACAGATACGCAGTATTTT. Translated, it gives CASSLQGARGTDTQYF.

Remarks on this clone: In the same sample, other DNA sequences code for this CDR3. The chain carries TRBV10-3 and TRBJ2-5; tentative D call: TRBD1 (5 bases). This CDR3 spans 12 amino acids. With 4 bases removed from V and 5 bases from J, the gap between germline ends came to 8 bases. In germline, CDR1 is ENHRY, CDR2 SYGVKD. CDR3 DNA: TGTGCCATCAGTGGGCAGGGTGAGACCCAGTACTTC. Translating it yields CAISGQGETQYF.

This clone was counted a few times. The chain is built from TRBV27 and TRBJ1-4; D is possibly TRBD1 (6 bases). This CDR3 spans 15 amino acids. The ends were cut back, 1 base at V and 3 bases at J, with 9 bases in the middle. Germline CDR1 and CDR2: MNHEY and SMNVEV (reference sequence). CDR3 loop: CASSLYRVANEKLFF. CDR3 DNA: TGTGCCAGCAGTTTATACAGGGTGGCTAATGAAAAACTGTTTTTT.

This sequence joins TRBV14 and TRBJ1-2, with D maybe TRBD1 (5 bases). V was shortened by 1 base and J by 4 bases, with 10 bases between the two germline ends. This CDR3 is built from 14 residues. Germline V gene lookup returns CDR1 SGHDN and CDR2 FVKESK. For the CDR3, the DNA is TGTGCCAGCAGCCAAGCAGGGAAGGGCTATGGCTACACCTTC. Translation: CASSQAGKGYGYTF. Full variable domain (missing parts from reference TRBV14 and TRBJ1-2): EAGVTQFPSHSVIEKGQTVTLRCDPISGHDNLYWYRRVMGKEIKFLLHFVKESKQDESGMPNNRFLAERTGGTYSTLKVQPAELEDSGVYFCASSQAGKGYGYTFGSGTRLTVV.

The chain links TRBV28 to TRBJ1-2; 7 bases align to TRBD1. The CDR3 extends over 12 amino acids. V lost 8 bases, J lost 4 bases, and 4 bases stayed unmatched. Looked up from germline, CDR1 is MDHEN and CDR2 is SYDVKM. CDR3 coding DNA: TGTGCCAGCGTCGGACAGGTCTATGGCTACACCTTC. This codes for CASVGQVYGYTF.

The gene calls are TRBV4-2 and TRBJ2-5; 11 positions match TRBD2. The length of the CDR3 is 17 residues. CDR1 is LGHNA, CDR2 YNFKEQ, per germline. Trimming removed 0 bases from V and 1 base from J; junction bases left unmatched: 4. The CDR3 sequence is CASSQDRSGRAQETQYF. CDR3 coding DNA: TGTGCCAGCAGCCAAGATCGTAGCGGGAGGGCCCAAGAGACCCAGTACTTC.

This sequence joins TRBV27 and TRBJ1-1; 7 positions match TRBD1. The germline gives CDR1 MNHEY, CDR2 SMNVEV (reference sequence). J lost 5 bases, V lost 0 bases, and 3 bases had no gene match. CDR3 length equals 14 residues. CDR3 coding DNA: TGTGCCAGCAGTTTATCGACAGGGAATACTGAAGCTTTCTTT. It translates to CASSLSTGNTEAFF.